This T cell receptor beta chain is drawn from a study of T cells in Graves' hyperthyroidism and ophthalmopathy. Patients aged 18 to 65 had newly diagnosed hyperthyroidism that had lasted under 2 months. Patients were excluded because of uncontrolled infection, other autoimmune disease, pregnancy or lactation. Notes on the study in general: Most clonotypes expanded in thyroid above 0.001 were likewise present in blood.

The CDR3 runs to 15 residues. Trimming cost V 3 bases and J 2 bases, with 8 bases left between them. From germline, CDR1 is LGHDT and CDR2 YNNKEL (reference sequence). From RNA transcripts, TCR beta CDR3 regions were amplified. First-round RT-PCR with HTBI primers amplified the TCR CDR3 region. TCRdb ran MiXCR on the multiplex PCR reads and lists one entry per CDR3 protein. The data contain around 400,000 distinct CDR3 sequences, approximately 25% of them singletons. Notes on this clonotype: Its antigen is unknown.

The chain carries TRBV3-1 and TRBJ2-6; D assignment may be TRBD1 or TRBD2 (5 bases each). The TCR originated in a man aged 50-59 years with Graves' hyperthyroidism. The sequenced sample consisted of blood. The CDR3 reads CASSQVGAGANVLTF. CDR3 nucleotide sequence: TGTGCCAGCAGCCAGGTGGGGGCTGGGGCCAACGTCCTGACTTTC.